The rows below give T cell receptor beta chains drawn from one sample of a study of CD8 T cells in ankylosing spondylitis. TCRdb reprocessed the 5' RACE reads via MiXCR and lists one record per CDR3 protein. The data contain about 220,000 distinct CDR3 sequences, approximately 16% of them singletons. Sequenced input: blood, either unsorted or a sorted T cell fraction (not recorded which). These receptors were obtained from a male donor with ankylosing spondylitis. Both conserved end residues are part of each CDR3. Fields, in order: V gene, clone size, J gene, D gene, CDR3 DNA, CDR3 protein. The D gene is left open where the match is weak. Only part of the rows carry a size: once, few, many, or a class if the clone is expanded.

v_call: TRBV2; clone_size: -; j_call: TRBJ2-2; d_call: -; cdr3_nt: TGTGCCAGCAGTGCAGAGGGTTACACCGGGGAGCTGTTTTTT; cdr3_aa: CASSAEGYTGELFF
v_call: TRBV20-1; clone_size: few; j_call: TRBJ2-1; d_call: TRBD2; cdr3_nt: TGCAGTGCTAGAGATTCTTTCCGGACTAGTTTTAGGCATGAGCAGTTCTTC; cdr3_aa: CSARDSFRTSFRHEQFF
v_call: TRBV4-3; clone_size: -; j_call: TRBJ2-5; d_call: -; cdr3_nt: TGCGCCAGCAGTCCTCTAGCGCAACAAGAGACCCAGTACTTC; cdr3_aa: CASSPLAQQETQYF
v_call: TRBV9; clone_size: -; j_call: TRBJ2-5; d_call: -; cdr3_nt: TGTGCCTCCGGAGGGGGACTTGGCGGGAGTGGAGGAGAGACCCAGTACTTC; cdr3_aa: CASGGGLGGSGGETQYF
v_call: TRBV5-6; clone_size: few; j_call: TRBJ1-3; d_call: -; cdr3_nt: TGTGCCAGCAGCTTGGGACCAATTGGAAACACCATATATTTT; cdr3_aa: CASSLGPIGNTIYF
v_call: TRBV2; clone_size: few; j_call: TRBJ2-7; d_call: TRBD2; cdr3_nt: TGTGCCAGCAGACTAGCGATCCACTACGAGCAGTACTTC; cdr3_aa: CASRLAIHYEQYF
v_call: TRBV5-1; clone_size: few; j_call: TRBJ2-2; d_call: -; cdr3_nt: TGCGCCAGCAGCTTAGCCCAGGCCGGGGAGCTGTTTTTT; cdr3_aa: CASSLAQAGELFF
v_call: TRBV7-2; clone_size: few; j_call: TRBJ1-2; d_call: -; cdr3_nt: TGTGCCAGCAGCTGGATAACAGAGGCGCATGATGGCTACACCTTC; cdr3_aa: CASSWITEAHDGYTF
v_call: TRBV4-2; clone_size: few; j_call: TRBJ2-1; d_call: TRBD2; cdr3_nt: TGTGCCAGCAGCAGCGGGGCCACTAGCGGGAGTTTCTACAATGAGCAGTTCTTC; cdr3_aa: CASSSGATSGSFYNEQFF
v_call: TRBV9; clone_size: -; j_call: TRBJ2-2; d_call: -; cdr3_nt: TGTGCCAGCAGCGTCGGAGGAACGAACACCGGGGAGCTGTTTTTT; cdr3_aa: CASSVGGTNTGELFF
v_call: TRBV14; clone_size: -; j_call: TRBJ1-1; d_call: TRBD1; cdr3_nt: TGTGCCAGCAGCCAAGGGACAGGGTGGGGGGCTTTCTTT; cdr3_aa: CASSQGTGWGAFF
v_call: TRBV13; clone_size: -; j_call: TRBJ2-2; d_call: TRBD2; cdr3_nt: TGTGCCAGCAGCGCAGAGGGCCTGGGAGGGGACACCGGGGAGCTGTTTTTT; cdr3_aa: CASSAEGLGGDTGELFF
v_call: TRBV15; clone_size: -; j_call: TRBJ1-5; d_call: -; cdr3_nt: TGTGCCACCAGCAGCAGACAGTTCGATCAGCCCCAGCATTTT; cdr3_aa: CATSSRQFDQPQHF
v_call: TRBV27; clone_size: -; j_call: TRBJ1-6; d_call: -; cdr3_nt: TGTGCCAGCACGGGCAGGGGCTATAATTCACCCCTCCACTTT; cdr3_aa: CASTGRGYNSPLHF
v_call: TRBV29-1; clone_size: few; j_call: TRBJ2-7; d_call: -; cdr3_nt: TGCAGCGTACTGACTAGCTCCTACGAGCAGTACTTC; cdr3_aa: CSVLTSSYEQYF
v_call: TRBV12-3/TRBV12-4; clone_size: -; j_call: TRBJ1-1; d_call: -; cdr3_nt: TGTGCCAGCAGTTTGTACAAAAGTGGAACTGAAGCTTTCTTT; cdr3_aa: CASSLYKSGTEAFF
v_call: TRBV7-9; clone_size: -; j_call: TRBJ2-1; d_call: TRBD2; cdr3_nt: TGTGCCAGCAGCTTTCTAGCGGGTTCCTACAATGAGCAGTTCTTC; cdr3_aa: CASSFLAGSYNEQFF
v_call: TRBV14; clone_size: few; j_call: TRBJ2-7; d_call: -; cdr3_nt: TGTGCCAGCAGCCGAAGTTTAGGCTACGAGCAGTACTTC; cdr3_aa: CASSRSLGYEQYF
v_call: TRBV4-3; clone_size: -; j_call: TRBJ2-7; d_call: TRBD2; cdr3_nt: TGCGCCAGCAGCCAAGATCTAAGCGGGAGGCTCGAGCAGTACTTC; cdr3_aa: CASSQDLSGRLEQYF
v_call: TRBV9; clone_size: -; j_call: TRBJ2-7; d_call: TRBD1; cdr3_nt: TGTGCCAGCAGCGAAGGGACAGCTTACGAGCAGTACTTC; cdr3_aa: CASSEGTAYEQYF
v_call: TRBV12-3/TRBV12-4; clone_size: many; j_call: TRBJ2-3; d_call: -; cdr3_nt: TGTGCCAGCAGACAGGACTCATCTGATACGCAGTATTTT; cdr3_aa: CASRQDSSDTQYF
v_call: TRBV12-3/TRBV12-4; clone_size: -; j_call: TRBJ2-3; d_call: TRBD2; cdr3_nt: TGTGCCAGCAGTCCACTAGCGGGGGGGTTTGGAGATACGCAGTATTTT; cdr3_aa: CASSPLAGGFGDTQYF
v_call: TRBV28; clone_size: few; j_call: TRBJ2-7; d_call: TRBD1; cdr3_nt: TGTGCCAGCAGTTTATTGACCCCGCGGACAGGGCCCTACGAGCAGTACTTC; cdr3_aa: CASSLLTPRTGPYEQYF
v_call: TRBV6-2/TRBV6-3; clone_size: -; j_call: TRBJ1-5; d_call: -; cdr3_nt: TGTGCCAGCAATGTAGGAAATCAGCCCCAGCATTTT; cdr3_aa: CASNVGNQPQHF
v_call: TRBV4-3; clone_size: -; j_call: TRBJ1-2; d_call: TRBD1; cdr3_nt: TGCGCCAGCAGCCAAGCCACGACAGGGGGCCTTAACTATGGCTACACCTTC; cdr3_aa: CASSQATTGGLNYGYTF
v_call: TRBV29-1; clone_size: few; j_call: TRBJ1-1; d_call: -; cdr3_nt: TGCAGCGTTGAAGATCACCGCAGCTTAACTGAAGCTTTCTTT; cdr3_aa: CSVEDHRSLTEAFF
v_call: TRBV4-3; clone_size: many; j_call: TRBJ2-7; d_call: TRBD1; cdr3_nt: TGCGCCAGCAGCCAATCATACAGGGGGATCGCCTACGAGCAGTACTTC; cdr3_aa: CASSQSYRGIAYEQYF
v_call: TRBV25-1; clone_size: few; j_call: TRBJ2-3; d_call: -; cdr3_nt: TGTGCCAGCAGTGACGAACTAGCATATACGCAGTATTTT; cdr3_aa: CASSDELAYTQYF
v_call: TRBV29-1; clone_size: -; j_call: TRBJ2-3; d_call: TRBD2; cdr3_nt: TGCAGCGTTGATATGGGACTAGCGGATAGCACAGATACGCAGTATTTT; cdr3_aa: CSVDMGLADSTDTQYF
v_call: TRBV5-6; clone_size: few; j_call: TRBJ2-7; d_call: -; cdr3_nt: TGTGCCAGCAGCGACGAGGTCTCCTACGAGCAGTACTTC; cdr3_aa: CASSDEVSYEQYF
v_call: TRBV5-1; clone_size: -; j_call: TRBJ2-1; d_call: TRBD2; cdr3_nt: TGCGCCAGCAGCTTGGGTAGCGGGAGCCCGACCTACAATGAGCAGTTCTTC; cdr3_aa: CASSLGSGSPTYNEQFF
v_call: TRBV5-1; clone_size: -; j_call: TRBJ1-1; d_call: -; cdr3_nt: TGCGCCAGCAGCGGAGGCATTGGGGGGCCTTACACTGAAGCTTTCTTT; cdr3_aa: CASSGGIGGPYTEAFF
v_call: TRBV12-3/TRBV12-4; clone_size: few; j_call: TRBJ2-1; d_call: -; cdr3_nt: TGTGCCAGCAGTTTTGAAGGCAATGAGCAGTTCTTC; cdr3_aa: CASSFEGNEQFF
v_call: TRBV28; clone_size: few; j_call: TRBJ2-7; d_call: -; cdr3_nt: TGTGCCAGCAGTTTTCGCACGGAACAGTACTTC; cdr3_aa: CASSFRTEQYF
v_call: TRBV12-3/TRBV12-4; clone_size: few; j_call: TRBJ2-1; d_call: -; cdr3_nt: TGTGCCAGCAGTTTAGGCCCCGGGGCCTATGAGCAGTTCTTC; cdr3_aa: CASSLGPGAYEQFF
v_call: TRBV30; clone_size: -; j_call: TRBJ2-1; d_call: -; cdr3_nt: TGTGCCTGGAGCTCGGGTATCCACTCCTACAATGAGCAGTTCTTC; cdr3_aa: CAWSSGIHSYNEQFF
v_call: TRBV20-1; clone_size: -; j_call: TRBJ2-7; d_call: -; cdr3_nt: TGCAGTGCTTCTCTCACCCGGGACCTCGTCTGGGAGCAGTACTTC; cdr3_aa: CSASLTRDLVWEQYF
v_call: TRBV5-1; clone_size: -; j_call: TRBJ2-7; d_call: -; cdr3_nt: TGCGCCAGCAGTGAAGGAGTCTCCTACGAGCAGTACTTC; cdr3_aa: CASSEGVSYEQYF
v_call: TRBV7-9; clone_size: -; j_call: TRBJ2-5; d_call: -; cdr3_nt: TGTGCCAGCAGCTCGACTGGCGGGGTGACCCAGTACTTC; cdr3_aa: CASSSTGGVTQYF
v_call: TRBV4-1; clone_size: -; j_call: TRBJ2-3; d_call: TRBD2; cdr3_nt: TGCGCCAGCAGCCAACCCAGCTCCGCGGGGGGGCTCACAGATACGCAGTATTTT; cdr3_aa: CASSQPSSAGGLTDTQYF
v_call: TRBV29-1; clone_size: -; j_call: TRBJ1-1; d_call: TRBD1; cdr3_nt: TGCAGCGTAACTAGACAGGGGGCGAACACTGAAGCTTTCTTT; cdr3_aa: CSVTRQGANTEAFF
v_call: TRBV6-1; clone_size: -; j_call: TRBJ2-5; d_call: -; cdr3_nt: TGTGCCAGCAGCTCTGAGAGGGACATCCTTGCGGAGACCCAGTACTTC; cdr3_aa: CASSSERDILAETQYF
v_call: TRBV20-1; clone_size: few; j_call: TRBJ2-2; d_call: -; cdr3_nt: TGCAGTGCTGGGGGCCCTAACACCGGGGAGCTGTTTTTT; cdr3_aa: CSAGGPNTGELFF
v_call: TRBV6-5; clone_size: -; j_call: TRBJ2-7; d_call: TRBD2; cdr3_nt: TGTGCCAGCAGTTACCGGGGGGGGTTTTACGAGCAGTACTTC; cdr3_aa: CASSYRGGFYEQYF
v_call: TRBV5-1; clone_size: -; j_call: TRBJ2-7; d_call: TRBD1; cdr3_nt: TGCGCCAGCAGCCCCGGGACAGGGGCCTACTTTCAGCAGTACTTC; cdr3_aa: CASSPGTGAYFQQYF
v_call: TRBV10-3; clone_size: many; j_call: TRBJ2-5; d_call: TRBD2; cdr3_nt: TGTGCCATCAGTGAGTCGCAGGCGGGGGGATTGGAGACCCAGTACTTC; cdr3_aa: CAISESQAGGLETQYF
v_call: TRBV30; clone_size: few; j_call: TRBJ2-7; d_call: -; cdr3_nt: TGTGCCTGGAGCGGTTCTGGCCGGGTTAAGTACGAGCAGTACTTC; cdr3_aa: CAWSGSGRVKYEQYF
v_call: TRBV24-1; clone_size: -; j_call: TRBJ2-3; d_call: -; cdr3_nt: TGTGCCACCAGTGATTTCTATCAGGGGGATACGCAGTATTTT; cdr3_aa: CATSDFYQGDTQYF
v_call: TRBV5-1; clone_size: many; j_call: TRBJ1-4; d_call: -; cdr3_nt: TGCGCCAGCAGCTACCAGGGTGATCTCGAAAAACTGTTTTTT; cdr3_aa: CASSYQGDLEKLFF
v_call: TRBV9; clone_size: -; j_call: TRBJ2-1; d_call: TRBD2; cdr3_nt: TGTGCCAGCAGCGTAGGGGGGATGCGGGAGGGCACCTACAATGAGCAGTTCTTC; cdr3_aa: CASSVGGMREGTYNEQFF
v_call: TRBV20-1; clone_size: -; j_call: TRBJ2-3; d_call: -; cdr3_nt: TGCAGTGCTAGAGATCCCGGGCGGGCCAGAACCACAGATACGCAGTATTTT; cdr3_aa: CSARDPGRARTTDTQYF
v_call: TRBV7-8; clone_size: -; j_call: TRBJ2-5; d_call: TRBD1; cdr3_nt: TGTGCCAGCAGCTTACCCCCACAGGGGGCAGAGACCCAGTACTTC; cdr3_aa: CASSLPPQGAETQYF